The clone carrying this T cell receptor (beta chain) showed up just a few times. Its antigen remains unknown. CDR3 length: 15 residues. The germline V gene encodes CDR1 SEHNR and CDR2 FQNEAQ (reference sequence). Trimming took off 4 bases at V and 1 base at J, with 13 bases between the two ends. The sample is drawn from a study of T cells in Graves' hyperthyroidism and ophthalmopathy. The study, taken as a whole, reports: Researchers found most expanded thyroid clonotypes above 0.001 in blood as well. A model of 13 V-J pairs discriminated ophthalmopathy from stable hyperthyroidism.

Amplified TCR beta CDR3 regions derived from RNA transcripts. First-round RT-PCR with HTBI primers amplified the TCR CDR3 region. MiXCR was run by TCRdb on the multiplex PCR reads, yielding one entry per CDR3 protein. In the table there are hundreds of thousands of distinct CDR3 sequences, over 40% of which are singletons. Those patients with uncontrolled infection, other autoimmune disease, pregnancy or lactation were excluded. Thyroid ultrasound and orbital computed tomography, with clinical symptoms and serum thyroxine and TRAb, informed diagnoses. The chain is built from TRBV7-9 and TRBJ1-1; the D gene is possibly TRBD1 (6 bases). The TCR was taken from an adult man with Graves' disease, either hyperthyroidism or ophthalmopathy (not recorded which). The sample consisted of peripheral blood or thyroid tissue (not recorded which). CDR3 DNA: TGTGCCAGCAGCTCCCTACAGGGAGGGAACACTGAAGCTTTCTTT. Its translation: CASSSLQGGNTEAFF.